This TCR beta chain was identified in a study of blood T cell repertoires in COVID-19. Study information: Spain, Italy and the United States supplied samples that represented acute and convalescent COVID-19.

Germline V gene data show CDR1 as SNHLY and CDR2 as FYNNEI. The CDR3 runs to 15 residues. V lost 6 bases and J lost 3; bases outside the gene matches: 10. The table came from immunoSEQ multiplex PCR; TCRdb's copy has only in-frame clones and leaves some out. The table records about 280,000 clones, about four fifths of them present only once. The chain has TRBV2 and TRBJ2-7, with 8 bases lining up with TRBD2. The sequencing input was PBMCs or T cells enriched from blood (not recorded which). The origin of this receptor is a man aged 40-49 years who had been exposed to COVID-19. CDR3 amino acids: CASSREGRGNYEQYF. The CDR3 coding sequence is TGTGCCAGCAGCCGGGAGGGCCGGGGTAACTACGAGCAGTACTTC.